The clone carrying this TCR beta chain came up many times. Its matching antigen is unknown. This specimen belongs to a study of T-cell memory formation after mild COVID-19. Findings and limits, study-wide: Most CD4+ clones that shrank were in CM and EM, while CD8+ ones turned up in EMRA. Certain responding clones were present in pre-infection memory, suggesting participation of cross-reactive memory.

The CDR3 covers 14 residues. Deletions cut 5 bases from V and 1 base from J, with 13 bases between. In germline, CDR1 is SQVTM, CDR2 ANQGSEA. It was 5'RACE with constant-segment primers that produced the TCR alpha and TCR beta cDNA libraries, which carried sample barcodes and UMIs. TCRdb itself ran the 5' RACE reads through MiXCR, one entry per CDR3 protein. The table has some 330,000 distinct CDR3 sequences, more than 20% seen once; the top ten hold roughly an eighth. Specimen: PBMCs or a T cell subset sorted from them (not recorded which). The chain recombines TRBV29-1 with TRBJ2-3, with D possibly being TRBD1 (5 bases). This clonotype was sampled from an adult woman who had mild COVID-19 (a few samples of this study predate the infection). Cell type and time point are not known. The CDR3 reads CSVSIRAGTDTQYF. Written as DNA, the CDR3 is TGCAGCGTTTCTATCAGGGCGGGCACAGATACGCAGTATTTT.